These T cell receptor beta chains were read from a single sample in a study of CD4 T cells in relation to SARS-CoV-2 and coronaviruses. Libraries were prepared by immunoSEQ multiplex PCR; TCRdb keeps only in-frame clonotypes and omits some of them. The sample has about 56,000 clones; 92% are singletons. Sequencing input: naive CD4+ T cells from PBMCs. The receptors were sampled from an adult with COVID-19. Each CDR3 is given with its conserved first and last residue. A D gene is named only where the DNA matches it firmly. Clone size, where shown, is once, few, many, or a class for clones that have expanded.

CASSGFSSGYNEQFF	TGTGCCAGCAGCGGATTCTCGAGCGGATACAATGAGCAGTTCTTC	-	-	TRBV7-6	TRBJ2-1
CASIQGPSNSPLHF	TGTGCCAGCATCCAGGGGCCTTCTAATTCACCCCTCCACTTT	-	-	TRBV2	TRBJ1-6
CASSYSSGQGINGYTF	TGTGCCAGCAGTTACTCGTCGGGACAGGGGATCAATGGCTACACCTTC	TRBD1	-	TRBV6-5	TRBJ1-2
CASSLWASGPLEQYF	TGTGCCAGCAGCCTCTGGGCTAGCGGACCATTGGAGCAGTACTTC	TRBD2	-	TRBV3-1/TRBV3-2	TRBJ2-7
CASSPDAIRDEQYF	TGTGCCAGCTCACCGGACGCAATCAGGGACGAGCAGTACTTC	-	-	TRBV18	TRBJ2-7
CASSLVGSTAGREQFF	TGTGCCAGCAGCTTAGTAGGGAGTACAGCGGGAAGAGAGCAGTTCTTC	TRBD2	-	TRBV7-2	TRBJ2-1
CASSEANQPQHF	TGTGCCAGCAGTGAAGCCAATCAGCCCCAGCATTTT	-	-	TRBV6-1	TRBJ1-5
CASSLGTGGDTQYF	TGCGCCAGCAGCCTAGGGACAGGGGGAGATACGCAGTATTTT	TRBD1	-	TRBV5-1	TRBJ2-3
CASSRDRGGSYEQYF	TGTGCCAGCAGCCGGGACAGGGGTGGATCCTACGAGCAGTACTTC	TRBD1	few	TRBV14	TRBJ2-7
CASSPNRDANEKLFF	TGTGCCAGCTCCCCTAACAGGGACGCTAATGAAAAACTGTTTTTT	-	once	TRBV18	TRBJ1-4
CAWSAVTGGNTIYF	TGTGCCTGGAGTGCCGTTACTGGGGGAAACACCATATATTTT	-	-	TRBV30	TRBJ1-3
CASSLARGYTGELFF	TGTGCCAGCAGTTTGGCTAGGGGGTACACCGGGGAGCTGTTTTTT	-	-	TRBV28	TRBJ2-2
CASSARTGHNSPLHF	TGTGCCAGCAGCGCAAGGACAGGGCATAATTCACCCCTCCACTTT	TRBD1	-	TRBV7-2	TRBJ1-6
CATSGTTSSGANVLTF	TGTGCCACCAGCGGGACTACCAGCTCTGGGGCCAACGTCCTGACTTTC	TRBD2	-	TRBV24-1	TRBJ2-6
CASSGQGWSGETQYF	TGTGCCAGCAGCGGACAGGGATGGAGTGGAGAGACCCAGTACTTC	TRBD1	once	TRBV9	TRBJ2-5
CASRGLAGGLDTGELFF	TGTGCCAGTAGAGGACTAGCGGGAGGTCTGGACACCGGGGAGCTGTTTTTT	TRBD2	-	TRBV19	TRBJ2-2
CASMGGLVEKLFF	TGTGCCAGCATGGGGGGTCTTGTCGAAAAACTGTTTTTT	-	-	TRBV28	TRBJ1-4
CASNLGGVLYEQYF	TGTGCCAGCAATTTGGGGGGGGTACTTTACGAGCAGTACTTC	TRBD2	once	TRBV5-5	TRBJ2-7
CASSLVSGMYNEQFF	TGCGCCAGCAGCTTGGTTAGCGGGATGTACAATGAGCAGTTCTTC	TRBD2	-	TRBV5-1	TRBJ2-1
CASSFPGQADNYGYTF	TGTGCCAGCAGTTTTCCCGGACAGGCAGATAACTATGGCTACACCTTC	TRBD1	-	TRBV5-8	TRBJ1-2
CASSLVGAGGITDTQYF	TGTGCCAGCAGCTTAGTGGGAGCGGGAGGCATCACAGATACGCAGTATTTT	TRBD2	-	TRBV7-9	TRBJ2-3
CASSYSWTSGRLETQYF	TGTGCCAGCAGTTACTCGTGGACTAGCGGGAGACTAGAGACCCAGTACTTC	TRBD2	-	TRBV6-2/TRBV6-3	TRBJ2-5
CASSPLGTNTEAFF	TGTGCCAGCAGCCCCCTAGGCACGAACACTGAAGCTTTCTTT	-	-	TRBV9	TRBJ1-1
CASSLAGTVYNEQFF	TGTGCCAGCAGTCTAGCGGGAACCGTATACAATGAGCAGTTCTTC	TRBD2	-	TRBV2	TRBJ2-1
CASRLAGGSYNEQFF	TGTGCCAGCAGACTAGCGGGAGGTTCCTACAATGAGCAGTTCTTC	TRBD2	-	TRBV3-1/TRBV3-2	TRBJ2-1
CASSPDRSSYEQYF	TGTGCCAGCAGCCCGGACAGGTCCTCCTACGAGCAGTACTTC	TRBD1	-	TRBV9	TRBJ2-7
CASRRLAGGLYEQYF	TGTGCCAGCAGACGTCTAGCGGGAGGGCTTTACGAGCAGTACTTC	TRBD2	-	TRBV27	TRBJ2-7
CASSTIYRAGNIQYF	TGTGCCAGTAGTACTATCTACAGGGCAGGAAACATTCAGTACTTC	-	-	TRBV19	TRBJ2-4
CASSPPGLKNTEAFF	TGTGCCAGCTCACCTCCAGGGCTGAAAAACACTGAAGCTTTCTTT	-	-	TRBV18	TRBJ1-1
CASSVVGQGAGYNEQFF	TGTGCCAGCAGCGTAGTGGGACAGGGGGCCGGATACAATGAGCAGTTCTTC	TRBD1	-	TRBV9	TRBJ2-1
CASSTGVYGYTF	TGTGCCAGCAGCACAGGAGTCTATGGCTACACCTTC	-	once	TRBV28	TRBJ1-2
CASSPGHRILEAGELFF	TGTGCCAGCAGTCCGGGCCACAGGATACTCGAAGCCGGGGAGCTGTTTTTT	-	once	TRBV28	TRBJ2-2
CASSLAGGVRVAFF	TGTGCCAGCAGCTTAGCGGGGGGGGTTAGGGTAGCTTTCTTT	-	-	TRBV11-2	TRBJ1-1
CASRPTANYGYTF	TGTGCCAGCAGGCCGACTGCTAACTATGGCTACACCTTC	-	-	TRBV12-3/TRBV12-4	TRBJ1-2
CASSRPQGGTDTQYF	TGTGCCAGCAGTCGGCCGCAGGGGGGGACAGATACGCAGTATTTT	-	-	TRBV6-5	TRBJ2-3
CASTFHGDREMNTIYF	TGTGCCAGCACCTTCCACGGGGACAGGGAGATGAACACCATATATTTT	TRBD1	-	TRBV28	TRBJ1-3
CAGSAAGGRNTEAFF	TGTGCCGGCAGTGCGGCGGGGGGCAGGAACACTGAAGCTTTCTTT	-	-	TRBV9	TRBJ1-1
CASSLSSGRAYEQYF	TGTGCCAGCAGCTTATCTAGCGGGAGGGCCTACGAGCAGTACTTC	TRBD2	-	TRBV7-2	TRBJ2-7
CASSQVSSEASGRPEQYF	TGTGCCAGCAGCCAAGTGAGTAGTGAGGCTAGCGGGAGGCCAGAGCAGTACTTC	TRBD2	-	TRBV4-2	TRBJ2-7
CASSLEGIAGGRGTQYF	TGTGCCAGCAGCCTGGAGGGAATAGCGGGAGGGCGCGGGACCCAGTACTTC	TRBD2	-	TRBV27	TRBJ2-5
CASSNRGQGTYEQYF	TGTGCCAGCAGCAACCGGGGACAGGGTACTTACGAGCAGTACTTC	TRBD1	-	TRBV11-1	TRBJ2-7
CASSLAGGRSYEQYF	TGTGCCAGCAGTTTAGCGGGAGGGAGGAGCTACGAGCAGTACTTC	TRBD2	-	TRBV7-2	TRBJ2-7
CASSQVVGANYGYTF	TGCGCCAGCAGCCAAGTCGTCGGAGCTAACTATGGCTACACCTTC	-	-	TRBV4-3	TRBJ1-2
CASRLVESYNEQFF	TGTGCCAGCAGACTAGTCGAATCCTACAATGAGCAGTTCTTC	-	-	TRBV5-4	TRBJ2-1
CASSSPKQTGQETQYF	TGTGCCAGCAGCAGTCCTAAACAGACAGGACAAGAGACCCAGTACTTC	-	once	TRBV28	TRBJ2-5